The 2 T cell receptor beta chains reported below all come from one sample, sequenced in a study of T cells in Graves' hyperthyroidism and ophthalmopathy. Amplified regions were TCR beta CDR3 sequences from RNA transcripts. An initial round of RT-PCR targeting the TCR CDR3 relied on the HTBI primer set. TCRdb reanalysed the multiplex PCR reads using MiXCR and keeps one entry per CDR3 protein. Of hundreds of thousands of distinct CDR3 sequences detected, about an eighth appear once; the ten largest clones hold around 28%. The material sequenced was blood. The receptor set was obtained from a man aged 50-60 years with Graves' ophthalmopathy.

This clonotype has only a few counts. The CDR3 sequence is CASSLIGGTARSYGYTF. The CDR3 DNA sequence: TGTGCCAGCAGTTTAATCGGGGGGACAGCCCGGAGCTATGGCTACACCTTC. The chain is built from TRBV27 and TRBJ1-2; 7 bases agree with TRBD1. This CDR3 is 17 amino acids long. The V gene end was trimmed by 2 bases and the J gene end by 4 bases; junction bases not matched to a gene: 13. CDR1 MNHEY and CDR2 SMNVEV come from the germline V gene (reference sequence).

There are a few counts of this clonotype. The rearrangement links TRBV5-1 to TRBJ2-3, with TRBD2 identical over 11 bases. Germline values: CDR1 SGHRS, CDR2 YFSETQ. Trimming at V came to 0 bases and at J to 4 bases, leaving 7 bases not matched to a gene. This CDR3 is built from 17 residues. CDR3 in DNA: TGCGCCAGCAGCTTGGAGAAACTAGCGGGGGTAGCAGATACGCAGTATTTT. As protein: CASSLEKLAGVADTQYF.